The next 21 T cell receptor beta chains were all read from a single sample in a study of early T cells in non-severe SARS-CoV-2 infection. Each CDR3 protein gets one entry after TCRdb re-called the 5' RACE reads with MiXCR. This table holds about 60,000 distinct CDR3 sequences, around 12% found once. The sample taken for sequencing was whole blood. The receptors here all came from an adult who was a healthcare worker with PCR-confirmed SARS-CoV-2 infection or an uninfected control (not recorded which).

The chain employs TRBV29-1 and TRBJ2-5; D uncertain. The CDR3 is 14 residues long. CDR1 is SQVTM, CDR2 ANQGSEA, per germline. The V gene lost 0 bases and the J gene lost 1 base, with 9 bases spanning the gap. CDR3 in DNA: TGCAGCGTTGAAGAAGGTGGGGTCCAAGAGACCCAGTACTTC. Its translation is CSVEEGGVQETQYF.

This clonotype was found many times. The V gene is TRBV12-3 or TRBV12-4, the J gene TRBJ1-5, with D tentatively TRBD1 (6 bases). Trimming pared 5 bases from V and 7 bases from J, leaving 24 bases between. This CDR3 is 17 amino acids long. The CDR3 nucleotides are TGTGCCAGCAGTCCCGGGCGCCTCAGCCTAGGGGGACAGCCCCAGCATTTT. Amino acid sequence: CASSPGRLSLGGQPQHF.

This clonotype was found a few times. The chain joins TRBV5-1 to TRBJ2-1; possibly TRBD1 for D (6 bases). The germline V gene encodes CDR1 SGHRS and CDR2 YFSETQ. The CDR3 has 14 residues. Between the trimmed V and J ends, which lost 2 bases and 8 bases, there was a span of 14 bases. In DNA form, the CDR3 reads TGCGCCAGCAGCTTTGAGGGCAGGGGCCATGAGCAGTTCTTC. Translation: CASSFEGRGHEQFF.

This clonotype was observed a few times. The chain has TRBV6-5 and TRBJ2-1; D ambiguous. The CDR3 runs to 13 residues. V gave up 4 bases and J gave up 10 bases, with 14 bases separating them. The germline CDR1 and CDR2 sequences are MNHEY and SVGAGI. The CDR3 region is CASSSNSMGEQFF. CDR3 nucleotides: TGTGCCAGCAGTTCCAATAGCATGGGGGAGCAGTTCTTC.

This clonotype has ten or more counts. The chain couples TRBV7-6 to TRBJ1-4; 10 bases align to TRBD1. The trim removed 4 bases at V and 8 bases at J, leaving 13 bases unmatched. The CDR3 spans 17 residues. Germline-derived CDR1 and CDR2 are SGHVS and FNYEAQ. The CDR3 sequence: CASSWNSPGTGVEKLFF. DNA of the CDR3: TGTGCCAGCAGCTGGAATTCCCCCGGGACAGGGGTGGAAAAACTGTTTTTT.

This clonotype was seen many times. The DNA of the CDR3 is TGTGCCAGTAGTATCCGGGACAGCAGCACAGATACGCAGTATTTT. It specifies CASSIRDSSTDTQYF. This rearrangement joins TRBV19 to TRBJ2-3; 7 bases are a match to TRBD1. The CDR3 sequence is 15 residues long. Germline assignment: CDR1 LNHDA and CDR2 SQIVND (reference sequence). Losses at the gene ends were 3 bases for V and 0 bases for J; bases not matched to a gene: 3.

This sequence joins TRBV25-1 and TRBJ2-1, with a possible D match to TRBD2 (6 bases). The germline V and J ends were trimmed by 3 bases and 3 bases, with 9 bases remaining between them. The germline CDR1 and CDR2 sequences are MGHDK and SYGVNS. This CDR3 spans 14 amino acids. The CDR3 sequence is CASSDAGSYNEQFF. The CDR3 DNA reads TGTGCCAGCAGTGATGCGGGGAGCTACAATGAGCAGTTCTTC. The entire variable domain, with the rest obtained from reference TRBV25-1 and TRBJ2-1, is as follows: EADIYQTPRYLVIGTGKKITLECSQTMGHDKMYWYQQDPGMELHLIHYSYGVNSTEKGDLSSESTVSRIRTEHFPLTLESARPSHTSQYLCASSDAGSYNEQFFGPGTRLTVL.

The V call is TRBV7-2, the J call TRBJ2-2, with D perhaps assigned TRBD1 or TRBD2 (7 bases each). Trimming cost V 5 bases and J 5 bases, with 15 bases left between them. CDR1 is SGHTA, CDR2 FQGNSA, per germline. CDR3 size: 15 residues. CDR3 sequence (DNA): TGTGCCAGCAGCCCTAGACAGGGAGGGACCGGGGAGCTGTTTTTT. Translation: CASSPRQGGTGELFF.

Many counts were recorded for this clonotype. The CDR3 DNA follows: TGTGCCAGCAGTTTAGAGTACGGGTACAATGAGCAGTTCTTC. Translation gives CASSLEYGYNEQFF. This chain uses TRBV12-3 or TRBV12-4 with TRBJ2-1; D unclear. Deletions cut 1 base from V and 4 bases from J, with 8 bases between. The CDR3 has 14 residues.

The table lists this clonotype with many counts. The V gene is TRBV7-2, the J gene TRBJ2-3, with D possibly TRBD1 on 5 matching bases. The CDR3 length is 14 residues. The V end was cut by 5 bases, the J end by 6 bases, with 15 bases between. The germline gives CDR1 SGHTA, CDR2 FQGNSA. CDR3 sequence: CASSQDRGADTQYF. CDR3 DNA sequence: TGTGCCAGCAGCCAAGATCGTGGGGCGGATACGCAGTATTTT.

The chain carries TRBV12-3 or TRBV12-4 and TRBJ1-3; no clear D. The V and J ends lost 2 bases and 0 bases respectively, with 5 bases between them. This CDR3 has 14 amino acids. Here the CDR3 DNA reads TGTGCCAGCAGTTTACAGGACTCTGGAAACACCATATATTTT. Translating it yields CASSLQDSGNTIYF.

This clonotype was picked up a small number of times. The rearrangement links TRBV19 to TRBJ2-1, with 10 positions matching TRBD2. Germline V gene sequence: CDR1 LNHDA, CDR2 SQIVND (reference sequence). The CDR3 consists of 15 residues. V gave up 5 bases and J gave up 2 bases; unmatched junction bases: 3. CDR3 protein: CASSWLAGAYNEQFF. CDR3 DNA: TGTGCCAGTAGTTGGCTAGCGGGAGCCTACAATGAGCAGTTCTTC.

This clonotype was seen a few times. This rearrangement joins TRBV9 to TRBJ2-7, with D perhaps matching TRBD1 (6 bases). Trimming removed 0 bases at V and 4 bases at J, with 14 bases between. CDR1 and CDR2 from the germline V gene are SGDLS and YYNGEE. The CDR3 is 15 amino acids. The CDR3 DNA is TGTGCCAGCAGCGTAGCTACAGGGACGAATTACGAGCAGTACTTC. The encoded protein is CASSVATGTNYEQYF. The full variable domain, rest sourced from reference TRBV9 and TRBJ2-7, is DSGVTQTPKHLITATGQRVTLRCSPRSGDLSVYWYQQSLDQGLQFLIQYYNGEERAKGNILERFSAQQFPDLHSELNLSSLELGDSALYFCASSVATGTNYEQYFGPGTRLTVT.

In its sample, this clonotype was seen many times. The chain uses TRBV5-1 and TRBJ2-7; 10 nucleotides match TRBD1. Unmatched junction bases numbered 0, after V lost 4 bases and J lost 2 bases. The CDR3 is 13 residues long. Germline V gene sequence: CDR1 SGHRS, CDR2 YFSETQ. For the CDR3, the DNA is TGCGCCAGCAGCGGACAGGGGGCCTACGAGCAGTACTTC. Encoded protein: CASSGQGAYEQYF.

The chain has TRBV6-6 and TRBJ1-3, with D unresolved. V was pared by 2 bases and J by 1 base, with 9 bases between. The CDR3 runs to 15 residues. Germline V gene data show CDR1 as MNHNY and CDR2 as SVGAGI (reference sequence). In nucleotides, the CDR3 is TGTGCCAGCAGTTACCTGTGGGGTTCTGGAAACACCATATATTTT. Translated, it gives CASSYLWGSGNTIYF.

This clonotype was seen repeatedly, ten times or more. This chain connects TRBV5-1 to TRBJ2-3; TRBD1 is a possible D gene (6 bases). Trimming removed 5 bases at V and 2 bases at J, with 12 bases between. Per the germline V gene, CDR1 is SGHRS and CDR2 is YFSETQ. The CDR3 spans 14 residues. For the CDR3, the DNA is TGCGCCAGCAGGCGCCAGGGGCTCACAGATACGCAGTATTTT. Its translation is CASRRQGLTDTQYF. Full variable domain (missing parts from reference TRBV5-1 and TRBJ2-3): KAGVTQTPRYLIKTRGQQVTLSCSPISGHRSVSWYQQTPGQGLQFLFEYFSETQRNKGNFPGRFSGRQFSNSRSEMNVSTLELGDSALYLCASRRQGLTDTQYFGPGTRLTVL.

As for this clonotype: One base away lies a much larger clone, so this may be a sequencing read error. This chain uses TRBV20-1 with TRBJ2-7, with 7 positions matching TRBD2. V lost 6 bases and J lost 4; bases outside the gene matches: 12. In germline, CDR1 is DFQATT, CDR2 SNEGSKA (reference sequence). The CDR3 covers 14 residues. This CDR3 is CSAITRTSSYEQYF. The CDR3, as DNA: TGCAGTGCAATAACCAGGACTAGTAGTTACGAGCAGTACTTC.

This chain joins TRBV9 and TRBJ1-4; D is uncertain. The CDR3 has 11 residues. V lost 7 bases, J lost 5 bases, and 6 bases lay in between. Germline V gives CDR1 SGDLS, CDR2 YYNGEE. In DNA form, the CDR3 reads TGTGCCAGCGGGGAAAATGAAAAACTGTTTTTT. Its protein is CASGENEKLFF. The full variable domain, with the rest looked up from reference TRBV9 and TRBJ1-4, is DSGVTQTPKHLITATGQRVTLRCSPRSGDLSVYWYQQSLDQGLQFLIQYYNGEERAKGNILERFSAQQFPDLHSELNLSSLELGDSALYFCASGENEKLFFGSGTQLSVL.

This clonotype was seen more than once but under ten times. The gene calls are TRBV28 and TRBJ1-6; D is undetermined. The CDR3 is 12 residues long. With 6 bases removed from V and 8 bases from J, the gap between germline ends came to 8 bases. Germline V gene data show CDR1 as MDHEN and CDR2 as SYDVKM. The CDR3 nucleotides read TGTGCCAGCAGCCAGAGGGATTCACCCCTCCACTTT. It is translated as CASSQRDSPLHF.

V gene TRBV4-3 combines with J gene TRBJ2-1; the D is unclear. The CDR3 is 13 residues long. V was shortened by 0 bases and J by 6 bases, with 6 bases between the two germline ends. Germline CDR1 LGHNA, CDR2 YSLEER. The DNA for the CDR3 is TGCGCCAGCAGCCAAGATTGGGCCAATGAGCAGTTCTTC. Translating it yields CASSQDWANEQFF.

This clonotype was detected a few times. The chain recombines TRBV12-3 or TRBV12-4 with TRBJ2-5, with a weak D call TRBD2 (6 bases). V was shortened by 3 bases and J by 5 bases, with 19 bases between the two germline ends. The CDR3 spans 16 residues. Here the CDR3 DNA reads TGTGCCAGCAGTTTTAGTACGGGAGTAGATTTGGAGACCCAGTACTTC. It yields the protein CASSFSTGVDLETQYF.